This TCR beta chain was identified in a study of blood T cells in healthy people across ages. The length of the CDR3 is 12 residues. V trimming: 6 bases; J trimming: 8 bases; junction bases outside the gene matches: 8. The germline CDR1 and CDR2 sequences are DFQATT and SNEGSKA (reference sequence). Findings and limits, study-wide: The study found more naive CD4+ cells and higher diversity in long-lived than aged donors.

In this sample, this clonotype turned up many times. Its antigen is still unknown. Sample-barcoded 5' priming and a J-beta primer mix drove a second PCR of about 6 to 12 cycles. Every single cDNA molecule received a tag from a template-switch adaptor with 12 random nucleotides. TCRdb used MiXCR to reprocess the 5' RACE reads, holding one entry per CDR3 protein. The repertoire has about 1.1 million distinct CDR3 sequences, under 40% of them found once; the top ten carry under 15%. The specimen sequenced was blood. The rearrangement links TRBV20-1 to TRBJ1-2, with TRBD1 identical over 8 bases. The TCR was taken from a man between 18 and 29 years old in good health. The CDR3 DNA sequence: TGCAGTGCGCGGACAGGGTCAGAAGGCTACACCTTC. It encodes CSARTGSEGYTF.